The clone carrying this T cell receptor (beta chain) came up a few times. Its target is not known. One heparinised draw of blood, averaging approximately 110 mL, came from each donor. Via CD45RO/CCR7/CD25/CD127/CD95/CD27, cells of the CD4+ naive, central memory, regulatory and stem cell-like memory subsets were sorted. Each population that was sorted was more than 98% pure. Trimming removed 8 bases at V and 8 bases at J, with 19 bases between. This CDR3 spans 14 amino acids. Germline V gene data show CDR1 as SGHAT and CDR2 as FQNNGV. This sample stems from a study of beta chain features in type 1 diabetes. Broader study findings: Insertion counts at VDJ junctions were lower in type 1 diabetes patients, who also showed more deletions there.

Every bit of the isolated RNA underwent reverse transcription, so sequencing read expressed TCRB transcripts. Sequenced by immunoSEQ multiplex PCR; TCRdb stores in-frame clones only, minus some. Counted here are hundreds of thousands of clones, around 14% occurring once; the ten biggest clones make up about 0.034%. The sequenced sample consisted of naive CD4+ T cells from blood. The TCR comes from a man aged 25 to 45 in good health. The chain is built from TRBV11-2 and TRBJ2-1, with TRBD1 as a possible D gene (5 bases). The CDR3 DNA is TGTGCCAGCCGACATCAGACAGCCCTGGATGAGCAGTTCTTC. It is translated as CASRHQTALDEQFF.